The clone carrying this T cell receptor beta chain was counted only a few times. Treatment of the sample: randomized to nivolumab then ipilimumab (arm A) or the reverse (arm B). These data are taken from a study of sequential checkpoint blockade in melanoma. TCRdb's table, derived via immunoSEQ multiplex PCR, lists solely in-frame clones and lacks some. The repertoire holds about 18,000 clones, with about 26% as singletons. V was pared by 0 bases and J by 4 bases, with 9 bases between. CDR1 and CDR2 from the germline V gene are LNHNV and YYDKDF (reference sequence). The CDR3 totals 14 residues. The chain employs TRBV15 and TRBJ1-1; the D is unclear. The sample here was tumor tissue (inferred from file names), taken from a patient given nivolumab and ipilimumab in sequence. This clonotype originated in a human donor with melanoma. CDR3 region: CATSRDRVRTEAFF. The CDR3 DNA sequence: TGTGCCACCAGCAGAGATCGGGTACGCACTGAAGCTTTCTTT.